The 28 T cell receptor beta chains presented below share a single source sample, sequenced in a study of OX40 agonist ivuxolimab in advanced cancers. The data were produced by immunoSEQ multiplex PCR, yet TCRdb's version contains in-frame clones alone and is incomplete. Of roughly 66,000 clones listed, around 84% are singletons. The starting material was CD4+ or CD8+ T cells sorted from blood, obtained in a trial of the OX40 agonist ivuxolimab. Receptors were obtained from an adult with an advanced solid tumor such as melanoma, head and neck, liver or kidney cancer.

J is TRBJ2-2 and V is TRBV11-2, with D uncertain. The V gene's germline CDR1 is SGHAT and CDR2 FQNNGV. V dropped 4 bases and J dropped 4 bases, with 7 bases sitting between them. The length of the CDR3 is 13 residues. DNA of the CDR3: TGTGCCAGCAGCTCCGGAATCACCGGGGAGCTGTTTTTT. Its protein is CASSSGITGELFF.

The chain is built from TRBV7-2 and TRBJ2-1; TRBD2 matches at 8 bases. Germline-derived CDR1 and CDR2 are SGHTA and FQGNSA. The CDR3 spans 18 residues. After removal of 5 bases from V and 0 bases from J, the junction contained 12 bases not matched to a gene. CDR3 sequence: CASSIVKTSASSYNEQFF. CDR3 bases: TGTGCCAGCAGCATAGTAAAGACTAGCGCGAGCTCCTACAATGAGCAGTTCTTC.

The chain is built from TRBV29-1 and TRBJ2-3, with D maybe TRBD2 (6 bases). This CDR3 has 17 residues. V lost 5 bases, J lost 0 bases, and 21 bases lay in between. The germline gives CDR1 SQVTM, CDR2 ANQGSEA. CDR3 amino acids: CSVLGSLGGVSTDTQYF. CDR3 DNA: TGCAGCGTTTTAGGATCGCTGGGGGGTGTTAGCACAGATACGCAGTATTTT.

The V gene is TRBV6-6, the J gene TRBJ1-1; D perhaps matches TRBD1 (6 bases). Trimming stripped 6 bases from V and 1 base from J, with 15 bases between. The CDR3 length is 15 residues. From germline, CDR1 is MNHNY and CDR2 SVGAGI (reference sequence). The CDR3 spells CASRTTGLRNTEAFF. The DNA of the CDR3 is TGTGCCAGCAGGACAACAGGGCTGCGGAACACTGAAGCTTTCTTT.

This clone has only one observation. The rearrangement uses TRBV7-9 and TRBJ2-5, with TRBD2 identical over 8 bases. Germline CDR1 SEHNR, CDR2 FQNEAQ (reference sequence). The CDR3 runs 16 residues. The J segment lost 5 bases and the V segment lost 2 bases, leaving 10 bases of the junction unmatched. DNA of the CDR3: TGTGCCAGCAGCTTATGGTATCGGGAGGGAGGGGAGACCCAGTACTTC. As protein: CASSLWYREGGETQYF.

The chain is built from TRBV28 and TRBJ2-7; 8 positions match TRBD1. Germline CDR1 is MDHEN and CDR2 is SYDVKM. The CDR3 extends over 12 amino acids. The junction had 1 base not matched to a gene; V was cut back by 8 bases and J by 1 base. In DNA, the CDR3 is TGTGCCAGCGGACAGGGTTCCTACGAGCAGTACTTC. Translation: CASGQGSYEQYF.

In this sample, this clone turned up a few times. The chain employs TRBV7-9 and TRBJ2-3; no clear D. V was trimmed by 5 bases and J by 5 bases, leaving 20 bases between them. Germline CDR1 SEHNR, CDR2 FQNEAQ (reference sequence). The CDR3 is made up of 16 amino acids. CDR3 amino acids: CASSGERKRSEDTQYF. The CDR3 nucleotides read TGTGCCAGCAGCGGAGAGAGAAAACGGTCCGAAGATACGCAGTATTTT. The entire variable domain, with the rest obtained from reference TRBV7-9 and TRBJ2-3, is as follows: DTGVSQNPRHKITKRGQNVTFRCDPISEHNRLYWYRQTLGQGPEFLTYFQNEAQLEKSRLLSDRFSAERPKGSFSTLEIQRTEQGDSAMYLCASSGERKRSEDTQYFGPGTRLTVL.

The rearrangement joins TRBV6-5 to TRBJ2-7; no clear D. The length of the CDR3 is 15 residues. V lost 5 bases, J lost 4 bases, and 18 bases lay in between. Germline V gene sequence: CDR1 MNHEY, CDR2 SVGAGI. For the CDR3, the DNA is TGTGCCAGCAGTCCTAGGTCGGTAGTAGGATACGAGCAGTACTTC. This codes for CASSPRSVVGYEQYF.

Turning to this clone: Other DNA sequences in the same sample also yield this CDR3. V gene TRBV9 combines with J gene TRBJ1-3, with unresolved D. The CDR3 totals 13 residues. Germline CDR1 SGDLS, CDR2 YYNGEE. Deletions cut 2 bases from V and 0 bases from J, with 3 bases between. CDR3 DNA: TGTGCCAGCAGCGTTCTCTCTGGAAACACCATATATTTT. It translates to CASSVLSGNTIYF. Full variable domain (outside the CDR3, taken from reference TRBV9 and TRBJ1-3): DSGVTQTPKHLITATGQRVTLRCSPRSGDLSVYWYQQSLDQGLQFLIQYYNGEERAKGNILERFSAQQFPDLHSELNLSSLELGDSALYFCASSVLSGNTIYFGEGSWLTVV.

The V gene is TRBV7-3, the J gene TRBJ2-1, with unresolved D. Per the germline V gene, CDR1 is SGHTA and CDR2 is FQGTGA. The V end was cut by 3 bases, the J end by 7 bases, with 7 bases between. The CDR3 is 12 residues long. Written as DNA, the CDR3 is TGTGCCAGCAGCTTTGAGGATAATGAGCAGTTCTTC. Translating it yields CASSFEDNEQFF. Drawing the rest from reference TRBV7-3 and TRBJ2-1, the complete variable domain is GAGVSQTPSNKVTEKGKYVELRCDPISGHTALYWYRQSLGQGPEFLIYFQGTGAADDSGLPNDRFFAVRPEGSVSTLKIQRTERGDSAVYLCASSFEDNEQFFGPGTRLTVL.

This chain uses TRBV7-9 with TRBJ2-5; D ambiguous. The J call could be wrong; TRBJ2-7 is a better fit for the DNA end. The CDR3 is 12 residues long. Germline V CDR1 and CDR2: SEHNR, FQNEAQ (reference sequence). The CDR3 region is CASSFGSYEQYF. CDR3 DNA: TGTGCCAGCAGCTTTGGGTCCTACGAGCAGTACTTC.

This chain joins TRBV29-1 and TRBJ2-3, with D perhaps given as TRBD1 or TRBD2 (5 bases each). The CDR3 is made up of 13 amino acids. CDR1 SQVTM and CDR2 ANQGSEA come from the germline V gene. Trimming removed 7 bases at V and 0 bases at J, with 11 bases between. The CDR3 here is CSGVGGSTDTQYF. CDR3 DNA: TGCAGCGGTGTTGGGGGAAGCACAGATACGCAGTATTTT.

The gene calls are TRBV6-5 and TRBJ2-2; no clear D. Germline V lookup: CDR1 MNHEY, CDR2 SVGAGI. V lost 2 bases and J lost 7, with 8 bases in between. CDR3 size: 13 residues. The CDR3 loop reads CASSYGRLGELFF. CDR3 coding DNA: TGTGCCAGCAGTTACGGGCGGCTCGGGGAGCTGTTTTTT.

The rearrangement joins TRBV15 to TRBJ1-6; D is undetermined. Looked up from germline, CDR1 is LNHNV and CDR2 is YYDKDF (reference sequence). Between the trimmed V and J ends, which lost 0 bases and 0 bases, there was a span of 9 bases. The CDR3 sequence is 17 residues long. CDR3 DNA: TGTGCCACCAGCAGAGACGTTGGGAGCTCCTATAATTCACCCCTCCACTTT. Protein sequence: CATSRDVGSSYNSPLHF.

The chain combines TRBV19 with TRBJ2-6; D is perhaps TRBD2 (5 bases). This CDR3 spans 18 amino acids. Trimming left V 7 bases short and J 0 bases short, with 19 bases between. Looked up from germline, CDR1 is LNHDA and CDR2 is SQIVND (reference sequence). This chain's CDR3 is CASTLRTDLPSGANVLTF. The CDR3 region has the DNA TGTGCCAGTACCCTAAGGACTGACCTCCCCTCTGGGGCCAACGTCCTGACTTTC.

The V gene is TRBV29-1, the J gene TRBJ2-3; D is perhaps TRBD2 (6 bases). The germline V gene encodes CDR1 SQVTM and CDR2 ANQGSEA. The CDR3 runs 14 residues. V shed 4 bases and J shed 1 base, with 12 bases lying between them. The CDR3 reads CSVALEGGTDTQYF. DNA for the CDR3: TGCAGCGTTGCCCTGGAGGGAGGCACAGATACGCAGTATTTT.

V is TRBV5-4 and J is TRBJ2-5, with TRBD1 identical over 9 bases. The CDR3 sequence is 14 residues long. With 5 bases clipped from V and 3 bases from J, the junction kept 5 bases outside the gene matches. CDR1 and CDR2 from the germline V gene are SGHNT and YYREEE (reference sequence). The DNA for the CDR3 is TGTGCCAGCAGGGGGGGACAGGGAAAAGAGACCCAGTACTTC. It encodes CASRGGQGKETQYF.

The V call is TRBV6-1, the J call TRBJ2-3; D perhaps matches TRBD2 (5 bases). The V end was cut by 4 bases, the J end by 3 bases, with 14 bases between. The CDR3 has 15 amino acids. Germline lookup yields CDR1 MNHNS and CDR2 SASEGT. CDR3 loop: CASSAAGWETDTQYF. The CDR3 DNA sequence: TGTGCCAGCAGTGCGGCCGGGTGGGAGACAGATACGCAGTATTTT.

This clone has a count of ten or more. The chain carries TRBV9 and TRBJ2-3, with D hard to call. The germline V and J ends were trimmed by 0 bases and 1 base, with 9 bases remaining between them. The CDR3 is 15 residues long. Looked up from germline, CDR1 is SGDLS and CDR2 is YYNGEE. The CDR3 coding sequence is TGTGCCAGCAGCGTAGCTATAGCACGCACAGATACGCAGTATTTT. Its protein product is CASSVAIARTDTQYF. The full variable domain, its missing parts supplied by reference TRBV9 and TRBJ2-3, is DSGVTQTPKHLITATGQRVTLRCSPRSGDLSVYWYQQSLDQGLQFLIQYYNGEERAKGNILERFSAQQFPDLHSELNLSSLELGDSALYFCASSVAIARTDTQYFGPGTRLTVL.

V and J are TRBV2 and TRBJ2-5, with 8 bases aligning to TRBD2. V lost 8 bases and J lost 4; bases outside the gene matches: 12. CDR3 length: 15 amino acids. The germline CDR1 and CDR2 sequences are SNHLY and FYNNEI. The CDR3 DNA follows: TGTGCCAGCGGGGTTTTCGCGGGAGGCGGAGAGACCCAGTACTTC. The encoded protein is CASGVFAGGGETQYF.

The J gene is TRBJ2-7, the V gene TRBV6-5; no reliable D call. Germline V gene data show CDR1 as MNHEY and CDR2 as SVGAGI. The CDR3 is 13 amino acids. V was pared by 2 bases and J by 3 bases, with 8 bases between. The CDR3 protein is CASSYRVGYEQYF. The CDR3 bases are TGTGCCAGCAGTTACAGGGTGGGCTACGAGCAGTACTTC.

J is TRBJ1-5 and V is TRBV27; 9 bases are a match to TRBD1. The V segment lost 6 bases and the J segment 1 base; nucleotides outside the gene matches: 7. The CDR3 runs 16 residues. Germline-derived CDR1 and CDR2 are MNHEY and SMNVEV (reference sequence). As DNA, the CDR3 is TGTGCCAGCAGGGACGGGACAGGGAAAAGCAATCAGCCCCAGCATTTT. It codes for CASRDGTGKSNQPQHF.

V and J are TRBV4-2 and TRBJ2-7; D uncertain. The V gene's germline CDR1 is LGHNA and CDR2 YNFKEQ. CDR3 length: 16 amino acids. Trimming left V 1 base short and J 0 bases short, with 13 bases between. The CDR3 is CASSQASGRFSYEQYF. As DNA, the CDR3 is TGTGCCAGCAGCCAAGCCTCGGGCAGGTTCTCCTACGAGCAGTACTTC.

The chain combines TRBV9 with TRBJ2-5, with 7 bases fitting TRBD2. V lost 3 bases to trimming and J lost 2 bases; unmatched junction nucleotides: 7. Germline V CDR1 and CDR2: SGDLS, YYNGEE. The CDR3 has 15 residues. The CDR3 region is CASSAGGGVQETQYF. Written as DNA, the CDR3 is TGTGCCAGCAGCGCCGGGGGAGGGGTGCAAGAGACCCAGTACTTC.

CDR3 amino acids: CASSLSGEGEQFF. CDR3 in DNA: TGTGCCAGCAGTTTGAGTGGGGAGGGTGAGCAGTTCTTC. The V and J genes are TRBV28 and TRBJ2-1, with 7 bases identical to TRBD2. J lost 9 bases, V lost 3 bases, and 5 bases had no gene match. The germline V gene has CDR1 MDHEN and CDR2 SYDVKM. CDR3 size: 13 residues.

This clone was seen only a few times. The genes are TRBV30 and TRBJ1-1, with D unclear. CDR3 length: 14 residues. V was pared by 3 bases and J by 1 base, with 12 bases between. From germline, CDR1 is GTSNPN and CDR2 SVGIG (reference sequence). This chain's CDR3 is CAWSSEMGNTEAFF. The CDR3 nucleotides are TGTGCCTGGAGCAGTGAGATGGGGAACACTGAAGCTTTCTTT. Filled out from reference TRBV30 and TRBJ1-1, the complete variable domain reads SQTIHQWPATLVQPVGSPLSLECTVEGTSNPNLYWYRQAAGRGLQLLFYSVGIGQISSEVPQNLSASRPQDRQFILSSKKLLLSDSGFYLCAWSSEMGNTEAFFGQGTRLTVV.

The chain carries TRBV15 and TRBJ2-3; 11 bases fit TRBD2. Germline CDR1 and CDR2: LNHNV and YYDKDF (reference sequence). This CDR3 contains 18 residues. Trimming cost V 1 base and J 1 base; bases outside gene matches: 7. In DNA, the CDR3 is TGTGCCACCAGCAGAGCTCTAGCGGGAGGTGCGGGCACAGATACGCAGTATTTT. It encodes CATSRALAGGAGTDTQYF.

The chain combines TRBV2 with TRBJ2-7; 9 bases match TRBD2. This CDR3 has 14 residues. The germline V gene encodes CDR1 SNHLY and CDR2 FYNNEI. V lost 6 bases to trimming and J lost 6 bases; unmatched junction nucleotides: 9. In DNA form, the CDR3 reads TGTGCCAGCAGGCAGGGTAGCGGGGGATTCGAGCAGTACGTC. Amino acids: CASRQGSGGFEQYV.